The clone carrying this TCR beta chain was counted ten times or more. The antigen is not known. RNA transcripts yielded amplified TCR beta CDR3 regions. Initially, a first-round RT-PCR of the TCR CDR3 employed the HTBI primer set. TCRdb redid the calling of the multiplex PCR reads with MiXCR, one entry per CDR3 protein. The sample lists 300,000 to 450,000 distinct CDR3 sequences, less than 15% seen once, with under 25% in the top ten. The data are from a study of T cells in Graves' hyperthyroidism and ophthalmopathy. Study observations and caveats: Appearing also in blood were most of the thyroid clonotypes expanded above 0.001.

Germline V CDR1 and CDR2: SGHVS, FQNEAQ. This CDR3 comprises 15 residues. With 6 bases clipped from V and 2 bases from J, the junction kept 8 bases outside the gene matches. Hyperthyroidism, newly diagnosed and lasting under 2 months, affected patients aged 18 to 65. Fresh peripheral blood, 8 to 10 ml, was the source of the PBMCs. The sequence came from a man in his thirties or forties with Graves' hyperthyroidism that later progressed to Graves' ophthalmopathy. Specimen: blood. V is TRBV7-8 and J is TRBJ1-2, with 8 bases fitting TRBD1. Here the CDR3 DNA reads TGTGCCAGCAGTCCTCCGGACAGGGCAAACTATGGCTACACCTTC. Translated: CASSPPDRANYGYTF.